This entry is about one T cell receptor beta chain. Documented time point: newly diagnosed GD, antithyroid drugs for less than 3 months. PBMC RNA was the source of the TCR library. This record comes from a study of regulatory T cells in long-lasting Graves disease. CDR3-region Arm-PCR and iRepertoire HTBI primers produced the TCR beta libraries. Via MiXCR, TCRdb re-called the multiplex PCR reads, giving one row per CDR3 protein. The repertoire includes around 450,000 distinct CDR3 sequences, roughly 15% of them detected once, and 9% to 15% sits in the top ten. V shed 3 bases and J shed 5 bases, with 19 bases lying between them. The germline V gene has CDR1 MNHNS and CDR2 SASEGT. The CDR3 totals 17 residues. These data are also associated with another study on T cells in Graves' hyperthyroidism and ophthalmopathy.

The sample here was peripheral blood mononuclear cells (PBMCs), taken at new diagnosis, from a patient treated with antithyroid drugs. The gene calls are TRBV6-1 and TRBJ2-2; TRBD1 might be the D (6 bases). The TCR originated in a man aged 40-49 years with Graves disease. For the CDR3, the DNA is TGTGCCAGCAGTGACCCGACTCAGGGGCGCGGGACCGGGGAGCTGTTTTTT. It translates to CASSDPTQGRGTGELFF.